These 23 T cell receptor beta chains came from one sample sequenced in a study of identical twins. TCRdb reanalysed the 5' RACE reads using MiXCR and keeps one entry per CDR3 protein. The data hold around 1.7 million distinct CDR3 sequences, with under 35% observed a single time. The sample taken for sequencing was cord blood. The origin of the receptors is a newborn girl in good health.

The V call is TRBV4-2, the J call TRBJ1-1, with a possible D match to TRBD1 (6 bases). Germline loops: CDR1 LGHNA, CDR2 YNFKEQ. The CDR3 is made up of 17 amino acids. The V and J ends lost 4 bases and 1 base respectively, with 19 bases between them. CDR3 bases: TGTGCCAGCAGCCCACGAGTACAGGGAATGGGGAACACTGAAGCTTTCTTT. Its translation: CASSPRVQGMGNTEAFF.

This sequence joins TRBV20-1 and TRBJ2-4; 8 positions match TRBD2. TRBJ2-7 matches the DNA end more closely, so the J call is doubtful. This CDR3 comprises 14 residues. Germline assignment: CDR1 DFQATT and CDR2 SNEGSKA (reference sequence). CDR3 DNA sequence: TGCAGTGCTAGGGGGACTAGAACCTACCACGAGCAGTACTTC. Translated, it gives CSARGTRTYHEQYF.

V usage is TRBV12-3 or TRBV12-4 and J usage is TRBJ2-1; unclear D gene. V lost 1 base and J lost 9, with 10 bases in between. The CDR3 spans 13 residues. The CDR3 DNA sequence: TGTGCCAGCAGTTTAGAAGGTTACGGTGAGCAGTTCTTC. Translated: CASSLEGYGEQFF.

This chain's CDR3 is CSAQSGSLQETQFF. The CDR3, as DNA: TGCAGTGCCCAAAGCGGGAGCCTACAAGAGACCCAGTTCTTC. The chain couples TRBV20-1 to TRBJ2-5; 8 nucleotides match TRBD2. Judging by the DNA end, TRBJ2-1 fits better; the J call may be wrong. CDR1 and CDR2 from the germline V gene are DFQATT and SNEGSKA (reference sequence). The CDR3 runs 14 residues.

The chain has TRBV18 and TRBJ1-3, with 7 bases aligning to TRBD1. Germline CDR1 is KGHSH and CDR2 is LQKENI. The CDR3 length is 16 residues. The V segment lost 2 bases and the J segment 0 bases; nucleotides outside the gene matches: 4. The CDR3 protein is CASSPGQAHSGNTIYF. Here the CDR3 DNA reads TGTGCCAGCTCACCAGGACAGGCTCACTCTGGAAACACCATATATTTT.

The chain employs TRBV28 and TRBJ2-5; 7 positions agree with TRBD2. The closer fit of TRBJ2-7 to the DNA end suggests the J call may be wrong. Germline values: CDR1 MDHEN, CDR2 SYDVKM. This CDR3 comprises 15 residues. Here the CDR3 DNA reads TGTGCCAGCAGCCCGTCGTTGGGGAGGGGCTACGAGCAGTACTTC. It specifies CASSPSLGRGYEQYF.

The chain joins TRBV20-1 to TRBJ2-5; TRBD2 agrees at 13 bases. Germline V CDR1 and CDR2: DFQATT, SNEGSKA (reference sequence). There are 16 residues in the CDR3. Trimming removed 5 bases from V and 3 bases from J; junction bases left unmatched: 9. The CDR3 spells CSAGWSGLAGKETQYF. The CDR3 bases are TGCAGTGCTGGTTGGTCGGGACTAGCGGGGAAAGAGACCCAGTACTTC.

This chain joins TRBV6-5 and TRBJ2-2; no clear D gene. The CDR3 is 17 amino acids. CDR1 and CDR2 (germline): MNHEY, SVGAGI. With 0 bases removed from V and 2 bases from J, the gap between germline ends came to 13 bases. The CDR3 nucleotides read TGTGCCAGCAGTTACTCGAAGGGCCAGTACAACACCGGGGAGCTGTTTTTT. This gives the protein CASSYSKGQYNTGELFF.

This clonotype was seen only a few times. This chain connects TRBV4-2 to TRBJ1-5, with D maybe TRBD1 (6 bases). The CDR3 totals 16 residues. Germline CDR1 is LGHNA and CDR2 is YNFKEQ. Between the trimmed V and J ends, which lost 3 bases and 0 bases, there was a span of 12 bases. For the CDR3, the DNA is TGTGCCAGCAGCCAGTGGTCAGGGGATAGCAATCAGCCCCAGCATTTT. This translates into CASSQWSGDSNQPQHF.

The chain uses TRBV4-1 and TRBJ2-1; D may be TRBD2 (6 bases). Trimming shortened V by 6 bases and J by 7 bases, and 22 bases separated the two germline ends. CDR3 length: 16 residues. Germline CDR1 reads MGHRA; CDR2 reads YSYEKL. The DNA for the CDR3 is TGCGCCAGCAGTTATATGGGGACTTCCCGGCGGAATGAGCAGTTCTTC. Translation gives CASSYMGTSRRNEQFF.

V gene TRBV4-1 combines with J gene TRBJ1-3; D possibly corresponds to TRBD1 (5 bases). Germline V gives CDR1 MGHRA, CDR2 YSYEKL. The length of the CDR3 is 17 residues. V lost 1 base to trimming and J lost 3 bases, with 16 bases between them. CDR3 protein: CASSQVLVGAFGNTIYF. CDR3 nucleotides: TGCGCCAGCAGCCAAGTCCTAGTAGGGGCTTTTGGAAACACCATATATTTT.

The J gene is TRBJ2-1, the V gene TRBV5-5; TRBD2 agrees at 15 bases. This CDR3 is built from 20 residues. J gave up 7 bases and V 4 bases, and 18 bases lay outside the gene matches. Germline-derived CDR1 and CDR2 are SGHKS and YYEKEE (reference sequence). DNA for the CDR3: TGTGCCAGCAGCCCTACCGGGACTAGCGGGAGGTGGGGTTATAGAAATGAGCAGTTCTTC. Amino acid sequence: CASSPTGTSGRWGYRNEQFF.

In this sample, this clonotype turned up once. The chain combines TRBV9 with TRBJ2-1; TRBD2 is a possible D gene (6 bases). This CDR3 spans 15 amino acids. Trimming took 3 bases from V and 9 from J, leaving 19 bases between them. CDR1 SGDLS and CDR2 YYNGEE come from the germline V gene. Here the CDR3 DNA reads TGTGCCAGCAGCGGGTCAAGCGGGCCCAGCAGTGAGCAGTTCTTC. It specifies CASSGSSGPSSEQFF.

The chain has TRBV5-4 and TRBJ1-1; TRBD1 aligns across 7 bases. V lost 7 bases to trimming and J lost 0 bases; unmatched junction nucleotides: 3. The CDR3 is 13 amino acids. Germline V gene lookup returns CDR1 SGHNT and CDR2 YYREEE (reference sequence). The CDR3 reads CASQDRVNTEAFF. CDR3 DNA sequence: TGTGCCAGCCAAGACAGGGTGAACACTGAAGCTTTCTTT.

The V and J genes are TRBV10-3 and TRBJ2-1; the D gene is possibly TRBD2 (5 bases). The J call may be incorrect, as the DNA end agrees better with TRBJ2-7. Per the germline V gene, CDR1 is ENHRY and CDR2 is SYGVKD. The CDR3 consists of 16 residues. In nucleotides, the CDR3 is TGTGCCATCAGTGACCCTAGCAAGAGCTCCTACAATGAGCAGTACTTC. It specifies CAISDPSKSSYNEQYF.

CDR3 nucleotides: TGCAGTGCTCTGATCGGCGGGTACTACAATGAGCAGTTCTTC. As protein: CSALIGGYYNEQFF. The chain links TRBV20-1 to TRBJ2-1, with D tentatively TRBD2 (5 bases). The V and J ends lost 5 bases and 3 bases respectively, with 14 bases between them. The CDR3 extends over 14 amino acids. Germline loops: CDR1 DFQATT, CDR2 SNEGSKA (reference sequence).

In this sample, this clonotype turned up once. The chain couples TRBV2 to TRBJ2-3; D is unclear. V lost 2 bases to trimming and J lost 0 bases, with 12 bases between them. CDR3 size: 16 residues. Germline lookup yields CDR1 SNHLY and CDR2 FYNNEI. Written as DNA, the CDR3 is TGTGCCAGCAGTGAACTAGTGGGGTCTAGCACAGATACGCAGTATTTT. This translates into CASSELVGSSTDTQYF. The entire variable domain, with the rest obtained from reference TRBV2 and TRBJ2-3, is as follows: EPEVTQTPSHQVTQMGQEVILRCVPISNHLYFYWYRQILGQKVEFLVSFYNNEISEKSEIFDDQFSVERPDGSNFTLKIRSTKLEDSAMYFCASSELVGSSTDTQYFGPGTRLTVL.

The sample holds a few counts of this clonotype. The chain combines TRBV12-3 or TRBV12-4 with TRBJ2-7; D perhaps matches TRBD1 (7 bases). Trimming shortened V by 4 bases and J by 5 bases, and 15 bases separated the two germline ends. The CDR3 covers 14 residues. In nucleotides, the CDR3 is TGTGCCAGCAGTTGGTCAGACAGGGAGGACGAGCAGTACTTC. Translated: CASSWSDREDEQYF.

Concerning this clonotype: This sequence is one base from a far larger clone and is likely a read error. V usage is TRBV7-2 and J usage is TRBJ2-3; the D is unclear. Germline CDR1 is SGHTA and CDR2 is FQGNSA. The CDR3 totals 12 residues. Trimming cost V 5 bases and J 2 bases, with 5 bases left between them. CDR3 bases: TGTACCAGCAGCACATACACAGATACGCAGTATTTT. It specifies CTSSTYTDTQYF.

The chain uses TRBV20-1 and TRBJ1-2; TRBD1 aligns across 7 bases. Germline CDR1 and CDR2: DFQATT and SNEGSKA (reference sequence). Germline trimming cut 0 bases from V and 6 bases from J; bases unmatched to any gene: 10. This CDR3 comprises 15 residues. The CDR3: CSARDPDRAVDGYTF. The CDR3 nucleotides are TGCAGTGCTAGAGATCCTGACAGGGCGGTAGATGGCTACACCTTC.

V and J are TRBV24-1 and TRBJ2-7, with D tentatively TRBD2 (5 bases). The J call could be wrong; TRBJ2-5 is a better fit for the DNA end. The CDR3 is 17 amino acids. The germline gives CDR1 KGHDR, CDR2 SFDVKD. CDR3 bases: TGTGCCACCAGTGATCCGACGTACGAGCGGCTCAAAGAGACCCAGTACTTC. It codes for CATSDPTYERLKETQYF.

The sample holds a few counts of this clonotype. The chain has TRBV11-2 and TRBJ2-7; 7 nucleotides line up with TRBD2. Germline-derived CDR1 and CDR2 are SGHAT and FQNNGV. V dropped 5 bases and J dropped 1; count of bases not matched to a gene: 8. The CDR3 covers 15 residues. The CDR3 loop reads CASSRDYPLSYEQYF. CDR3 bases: TGTGCCAGCAGCCGGGACTACCCCTTATCCTACGAGCAGTACTTC. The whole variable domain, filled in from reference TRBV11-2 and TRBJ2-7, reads EAGVAQSPRYKIIEKRQSVAFWCNPISGHATLYWYQQILGQGPKLLIQFQNNGVVDDSQLPKDRFSAERLKGVDSTLKIQPAKLEDSAVYLCASSRDYPLSYEQYFGPGTRLTVT.

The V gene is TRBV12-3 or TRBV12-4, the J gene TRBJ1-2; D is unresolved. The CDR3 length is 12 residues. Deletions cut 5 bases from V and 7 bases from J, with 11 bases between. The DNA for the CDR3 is TGTGCCAGCAGTGGCCTCCCCGGTGGCTACACCTTC. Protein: CASSGLPGGYTF.